Following are 20 T cell receptor beta chains from one sample sequenced in a study of blood T cell repertoires in COVID-19 (dated by TCRdb to about 2020). Library preparation employed the immunoSEQ multiplex PCR assay. TCRdb took over this immuneACCESS table, retaining in-frame rearrangements with V and J assigned. Such tables are incomplete; in checked studies, under half of the missing clones stem from an unresolved V gene, and the remainder is unexplained. This sample is represented by over 200,000 clones; approximately 80% of them were singletons. Clones ranked in the top ten supply under 2% of the sample. Sequencing was done on a sample of PBMCs or T cells enriched from blood (not recorded which). The receptors here all came from a man in his fifties or sixties who had recovered from COVID-19.

The chain joins TRBV5-1 to TRBJ1-2, with 12 bases fitting TRBD1. The trim removed 0 bases at V and 4 bases at J, leaving 10 bases unmatched. The CDR3 has 18 amino acids. The germline V gene has CDR1 SGHRS and CDR2 YFSETQ. The DNA for the CDR3 is TGCGCCAGCAGCTTGGCCGGGACAGGGGGCCAGCTAGCCTATGGCTACACCTTC. It encodes CASSLAGTGGQLAYGYTF.

The chain recombines TRBV11-3 with TRBJ1-1; the D gene is possibly TRBD1 (5 bases). The CDR3 length is 15 residues. Deletions cut 3 bases from V and 5 bases from J, with 16 bases between. Germline CDR1 and CDR2: SGHNT and YENEEA. The CDR3 here is CASSLGPGSETEAFF. CDR3 in DNA: TGTGCCAGCAGCTTGGGGCCAGGGTCGGAGACTGAAGCTTTCTTT.

The V gene is TRBV5-1, the J gene TRBJ1-1; maybe TRBD1 (5 bases). Trimming took off 1 base at V and 6 bases at J, with 10 bases between the two ends. Germline CDR1 SGHRS, CDR2 YFSETQ. CDR3 length: 13 amino acids. The DNA for the CDR3 is TGCGCCAGCAGCTTGAGCGGGGCGGCTGAAGCTTTCTTT. Amino acid sequence: CASSLSGAAEAFF.

This clone appeared a few times. The rearrangement links TRBV7-2 to TRBJ1-1, with D maybe TRBD1 (6 bases). Trimming removed 5 bases from V and 9 bases from J, with 19 bases in between. Germline loops: CDR1 SGHTA, CDR2 FQGNSA. The CDR3 covers 14 residues. CDR3 protein: CASSGSPGGLQAFF. The CDR3 nucleotides read TGTGCCAGCAGCGGCAGTCCGGGGGGGCTCCAAGCTTTCTTT.

This chain joins TRBV12-3 or TRBV12-4 and TRBJ2-1; the D gene is possibly TRBD2 (6 bases). CDR3 length equals 13 residues. V was trimmed by 3 bases and J by 9 bases, leaving 12 bases between them. CDR3 sequence reads: CASSFVRGGEQFF. CDR3 DNA sequence: TGTGCCAGCAGTTTCGTTCGGGGAGGTGAGCAGTTCTTC.

The genes are TRBV19 and TRBJ2-7; D might be TRBD1 (5 bases). The CDR3 contains 14 residues. Trimming removed 5 bases from V and 0 bases from J, with 11 bases in between. Germline V gene lookup returns CDR1 LNHDA and CDR2 SQIVND (reference sequence). In nucleotides, the CDR3 is TGTGCCAGTAGTCCCCAGGGTAGCTCCTACGAGCAGTACTTC. Protein: CASSPQGSSYEQYF.

The chain links TRBV9 to TRBJ2-7, with a possible D match to TRBD1 (6 bases). Germline-derived CDR1 and CDR2 are SGDLS and YYNGEE. The CDR3 contains 15 residues. The ends were cut back, 3 bases at V and 3 bases at J, with 16 bases in the middle. This chain's CDR3 is CASSALGTPFYEQYF. The CDR3, as DNA: TGTGCCAGCAGCGCCCTCGGGACACCATTCTACGAGCAGTACTTC. The variable domain in full, completed from reference TRBV9 and TRBJ2-7, reads DSGVTQTPKHLITATGQRVTLRCSPRSGDLSVYWYQQSLDQGLQFLIQYYNGEERAKGNILERFSAQQFPDLHSELNLSSLELGDSALYFCASSALGTPFYEQYFGPGTRLTVT.

The rearrangement links TRBV5-4 to TRBJ1-1; D is ambiguous. The V gene's germline CDR1 is SGHNT and CDR2 YYREEE (reference sequence). CDR3 size: 16 residues. The V end was cut by 4 bases, the J end by 0 bases, with 16 bases between. CDR3 loop: CASSPPGVVMNTEAFF. CDR3 coding DNA: TGTGCCAGCAGCCCCCCCGGTGTGGTTATGAACACTGAAGCTTTCTTT.

V gene TRBV5-1 combines with J gene TRBJ2-3; the D gene is possibly TRBD1 (6 bases). The CDR3 runs 14 residues. V lost 5 bases and J 4 bases, leaving 14 bases between the germline ends. CDR1 and CDR2 (germline): SGHRS, YFSETQ. The CDR3 DNA sequence: TGCGCCAGCAGACAAGAGGGACATTCAGATACGCAGTATTTT. It specifies CASRQEGHSDTQYF.

The CDR3 reads CATLNRGGSNEKLFF. Here the CDR3 DNA reads TGTGCCACCCTCAACAGGGGCGGTAGTAATGAAAAACTGTTTTTT. The chain combines TRBV19 with TRBJ1-4, with 7 bases matching TRBD1. The germline CDR1 and CDR2 sequences are LNHDA and SQIVND (reference sequence). The CDR3 totals 15 residues. V shed 10 bases, J shed 4 bases, and the junction held 12 bases outside the gene matches.

The chain carries TRBV11-3 and TRBJ2-3; no definite D call. V was clipped by 5 bases and J by 0 bases, with 3 bases between them. CDR1 and CDR2 (germline): SGHNT, YENEEA. This CDR3 region has 12 residues. This chain's CDR3 is CASSLSTDTQYF. The CDR3, as DNA: TGTGCCAGCAGCCTAAGCACAGATACGCAGTATTTT.

This chain connects TRBV5-1 to TRBJ1-2; 9 nucleotides match TRBD1. The CDR3 is 16 amino acids. The germline V gene has CDR1 SGHRS and CDR2 YFSETQ. With 4 bases clipped from V and 4 bases from J, the junction kept 11 bases outside the gene matches. CDR3 region: CASSPSPGQGSYGYTF. In nucleotides, the CDR3 is TGCGCCAGCAGCCCCTCGCCGGGACAGGGAAGCTATGGCTACACCTTC.

CDR3 residues: CASSFSSGENTEAFF. As DNA, the CDR3 is TGTGCCAGCAGCTTCTCTTCAGGGGAGAACACTGAAGCTTTCTTT. The rearrangement uses TRBV11-2 and TRBJ1-1; possible D gene TRBD1, 6 bases. The germline V and J ends were trimmed by 3 bases and 1 base, with 12 bases remaining between them. This CDR3 comprises 15 residues. The germline V gene encodes CDR1 SGHAT and CDR2 FQNNGV.

This clone occurred a few times. The chain has TRBV2 and TRBJ1-2, with a possible D match to TRBD1 (6 bases). Trimming removed 6 bases from V and 7 bases from J, with 15 bases in between. The CDR3 loop spans 13 amino acids. CDR1 is SNHLY and CDR2 is FYNNEI in the germline V gene. The CDR3 sequence is CASRDSQISGYTF. CDR3 nucleotide sequence: TGTGCCAGCAGGGACAGCCAAATTTCTGGCTACACCTTC.

The genes are TRBV18 and TRBJ1-1; possibly TRBD1 for D (5 bases). The germline V gene encodes CDR1 KGHSH and CDR2 LQKENI. This CDR3 comprises 13 residues. Between the trimmed V and J ends, which lost 4 bases and 1 base, there was a span of 7 bases. Written as DNA, the CDR3 is TGTGCCAGCTCACAGGGGCCGAACACTGAAGCTTTCTTT. Encoded protein: CASSQGPNTEAFF.

The V call is TRBV9, the J call TRBJ1-2, with D uncertain. V lost 0 bases, J lost 6 bases, and 9 bases lay in between. Germline V gene data show CDR1 as SGDLS and CDR2 as YYNGEE. The CDR3 sequence is 13 residues long. Written as DNA, the CDR3 is TGTGCCAGCAGCGTAGAGGCGGGAGATGGCTACACCTTC. Its translation is CASSVEAGDGYTF.

The rearrangement joins TRBV7-9 to TRBJ1-4, with D hard to call. The CDR3 runs to 15 residues. The germline gives CDR1 SEHNR, CDR2 FQNEAQ (reference sequence). Trimming cost V 3 bases and J 0 bases, with 8 bases left between them. The CDR3 nucleotides read TGTGCCAGCAGCTTTTGGAGCGCAACTAATGAAAAACTGTTTTTT. Residues: CASSFWSATNEKLFF.

This clone was detected a few times. V and J are TRBV27 and TRBJ1-6, with a weak D call TRBD1 (5 bases). Germline loops: CDR1 MNHEY, CDR2 SMNVEV (reference sequence). With 2 bases removed from V and 5 bases from J, the gap between germline ends came to 10 bases. This CDR3 region has 15 residues. CDR3 sequence (DNA): TGTGCCAGCAGTTTAGCAGGGATAAATAATTCACCCCTCCACTTT. Its translation is CASSLAGINNSPLHF.

V and J are TRBV24-1 and TRBJ1-1; D unclear. Between the trimmed V and J ends, which lost 4 bases and 0 bases, there was a span of 8 bases. CDR3 length: 14 amino acids. Germline-derived CDR1 and CDR2 are KGHDR and SFDVKD. The CDR3 sequence is CATSESRMNTEAFF. The CDR3 bases are TGTGCCACCAGTGAATCCAGAATGAACACTGAAGCTTTCTTT.

This chain joins TRBV19 and TRBJ2-1, with TRBD1 matching over 7 bases. Germline V CDR1 and CDR2: LNHDA, SQIVND (reference sequence). CDR3 length: 18 residues. J was trimmed by 0 bases and V by 1 base; bases with no gene match: 9. The CDR3: CASSIGMPGQRSYNEQFF. The DNA for the CDR3 is TGTGCCAGTAGTATAGGGATGCCGGGACAGCGCTCCTACAATGAGCAGTTCTTC.